This TCR beta chain was retrieved from a study of cytomegalovirus exposure and HLA in healthy donors. Across the whole study: Unique TCR beta sequences numbering fewer than 130 million came from 190 million or so T cells in an earlier analysis. Study results and limitations: Reports described diagnosis of cytomegalovirus status by the classifier as highly specific and sensitive.

Germline values: CDR1 MGHRA, CDR2 YSYEKL. V dropped 3 bases and J dropped 4; count of bases not matched to a gene: 19. The CDR3 consists of 19 residues. Note on this clone: The antigen is undetermined.

Primers: 60 Vbeta forward and 13 Jbeta reverse. Repertoires were generated with immunoSEQ multiplex PCR, while TCRdb's copy carries only in-frame clones and drops some. Of 35,000 to 45,000 clones detected, less than 85% appear once; the ten largest clones hold roughly a tenth. This clonotype was sampled from a woman in her late teens or twenties in good health and CMV-seropositive. This sequence joins TRBV4-1 and TRBJ2-3; TRBD1 matches at 7 bases. The sequencing input was PBMCs. The CDR3 is CASSQSLNLKTGPADTQYF. CDR3 nucleotide sequence: TGCGCCAGCAGCCAGTCCCTCAACCTCAAGACAGGGCCCGCAGATACGCAGTATTTT.